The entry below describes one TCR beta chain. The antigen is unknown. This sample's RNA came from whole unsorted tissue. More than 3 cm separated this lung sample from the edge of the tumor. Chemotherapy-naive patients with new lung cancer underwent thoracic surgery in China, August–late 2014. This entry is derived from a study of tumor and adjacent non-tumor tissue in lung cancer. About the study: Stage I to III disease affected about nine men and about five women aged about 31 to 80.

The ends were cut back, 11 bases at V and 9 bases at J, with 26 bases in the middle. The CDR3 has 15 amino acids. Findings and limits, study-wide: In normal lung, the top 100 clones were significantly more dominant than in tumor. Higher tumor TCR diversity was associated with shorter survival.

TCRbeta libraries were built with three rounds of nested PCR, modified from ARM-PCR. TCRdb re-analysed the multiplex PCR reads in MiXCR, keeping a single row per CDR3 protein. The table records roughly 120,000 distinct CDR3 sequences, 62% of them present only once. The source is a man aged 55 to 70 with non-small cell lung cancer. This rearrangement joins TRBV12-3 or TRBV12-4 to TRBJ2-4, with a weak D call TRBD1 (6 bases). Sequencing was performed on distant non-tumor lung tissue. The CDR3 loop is CAVSPLGAGEGIQYF. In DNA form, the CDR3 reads TGTGCCGTCAGTCCACTCGGGGCAGGGGAAGGCATTCAGTACTTC.